The present entry profiles one T cell receptor beta chain with its context. Its target is not known. This CDR3 comprises 14 residues. V shed 5 bases and J shed 5 bases, with 16 bases lying between them. CDR1 SGHDT and CDR2 YYEEEE come from the germline V gene. The entry originates in a study of T cell clonotyping in hematopoietic cell transplantation. General study findings and limits: Higher Inverse Simpson Index values in graft donor and pretransplant recipient predicted broader posttransplant TCR diversity.

The data were produced by immunoSEQ multiplex PCR, yet TCRdb's version contains in-frame clones alone and is incomplete. The sample shows roughly 30,000 clones, around 80% of them seen only once. This sample's time point: recipient sample about 28 days before transplant, after cytoreduction. The chain employs TRBV5-6 and TRBJ1-2; weak D call: TRBD1 (6 bases). The sequence derives from a woman aged 25 to 45 with chronic myeloid leukemia. Some clones in this sample may be carry-over from other donors' samples. The input for sequencing was peripheral blood mononuclear cells, taken before stem cell transplant. CDR3 amino acids: CASSPRTVKYGYTF. Written as DNA, the CDR3 is TGTGCCAGCAGTCCCCGGACAGTGAAGTATGGCTACACCTTC.